Below, one TCR beta chain is given with its context. Its target is not known. The data belong to a study of cytomegalovirus exposure and HLA in healthy donors. Overall study context: The 130 or so validation repertoires, a later analysis reported, used the same platform as the 550 to 700 repertoires from the first cohort.

The donors were part of the validation cohort, which consisted of more than 90 subjects and was separate from the first cohort of around 620 subjects. Study-wide points: The authors enumerated 164 TCR beta chains as linked to cytomegalovirus. Reports indicated that the classifier achieved high specificity and sensitivity in diagnosing cytomegalovirus status.

Per the germline V gene, CDR1 is KGHSY and CDR2 is FQNENV. The CDR3 runs 14 residues. Trimming shortened V by 0 bases and J by 7 bases, and 10 bases separated the two germline ends. Using immunoSEQ multiplex PCR, the repertoire was profiled, and TCRdb retains in-frame clones only, with some absent. The sample has over 100,000 clones; roughly 90% are singletons. The sample taken for sequencing was PBMCs. The chain has TRBV16 and TRBJ1-5; the D gene is possibly TRBD1 (6 bases). This clonotype originated in a young woman in good health and CMV-seronegative. The CDR3 DNA follows: TGTGCCAGCAGCCAATCGAAGCAGGGGCAGCCCCAGCATTTT. It encodes CASSQSKQGQPQHF. Full variable domain (missing parts from reference TRBV16 and TRBJ1-5): GEEVAQTPKHLVRGEGQKAKLYCAPIKGHSYVFWYQQVLKNEFKFLISFQNENVFDETGMPKERFSAKCLPNSPCSLEIQATKLEDSAVYFCASSQSKQGQPQHFGDGTRLSIL.